This entry lists 29 T cell receptor beta chains sequenced from one sample in a study of CD8 T cells in ankylosing spondylitis. Study-wide findings and caveats: Typical of ankylosing spondylitis blood, it appeared, was a TCR beta motif of roughly eight highly homologous variants.

No antigen has been identified for these receptors. TCRdb reprocessed the 5' RACE reads with MiXCR, giving one entry per CDR3 protein. The sample lists about 800,000 distinct CDR3 sequences; about 11% were seen once. Sequenced: blood, either unsorted or a sorted T cell fraction (not recorded which). These receptors originate from a male donor with ankylosing spondylitis.

This clonotype has a handful of counts. V is TRBV29-1 and J is TRBJ1-1; no clear D. Trimming took off 1 base at V and 8 bases at J, with 11 bases between the two ends. CDR1 and CDR2 from the germline V gene are SQVTM and ANQGSEA. The CDR3 is 12 residues long. The CDR3 is CSVEAPAAEAFF. The CDR3 nucleotides are TGCAGCGTTGAAGCCCCCGCGGCCGAAGCTTTCTTT.

This clonotype was counted only a few times. This chain uses TRBV6-1 with TRBJ1-3; a weak D match, TRBD1 (6 bases). CDR1 and CDR2 from the germline V gene are MNHNS and SASEGT. The CDR3 has 16 residues. Trimming shortened V by 6 bases and J by 3 bases, and 18 bases separated the two germline ends. The CDR3 loop is CASSSSGGALGNTIYF. The CDR3 region has the DNA TGTGCCAGCAGCTCCAGCGGGGGGGCGCTTGGAAACACCATATATTTT.

In this sample, this clonotype turned up many times. The chain uses TRBV12-3 or TRBV12-4 and TRBJ2-7, with D maybe TRBD2 (5 bases). The CDR3 has 13 amino acids. The germline V and J ends were trimmed by 6 bases and 0 bases, with 9 bases remaining between them. The CDR3 spells CASRDSSSYEQYF. The CDR3 region has the DNA TGTGCCAGCAGGGACTCCAGCTCCTACGAGCAGTACTTC.

The chain uses TRBV10-3 and TRBJ2-7; 7 nucleotides line up with TRBD2. The germline V gene encodes CDR1 ENHRY and CDR2 SYGVKD. The CDR3 extends over 13 amino acids. V shed 8 bases, J shed 2 bases, and the junction held 6 bases outside the gene matches. In DNA, the CDR3 is TGTGCCATCTGGGTTGGGGGGGCCTACGAGCAGTACTTC. Amino acids: CAIWVGGAYEQYF.

In this sample, this clonotype turned up a few times. The gene calls are TRBV6-2 or TRBV6-3 and TRBJ2-1, with no clear D. The germline V gene encodes CDR1 MNHEY and CDR2 SVGEGT. Deletions cut 5 bases from V and 0 bases from J, with 11 bases between. This CDR3 has 15 residues. CDR3 bases: TGTGCCAGCAGTACCCCGGTGAGCTCCTACAATGAGCAGTTCTTC. Residues: CASSTPVSSYNEQFF.

The chain uses TRBV5-1 and TRBJ1-5; D not certain. CDR1 SGHRS and CDR2 YFSETQ come from the germline V gene. The CDR3 extends over 14 amino acids. The ends were cut back, 0 bases at V and 6 bases at J, with 10 bases in the middle. In DNA, the CDR3 is TGCGCCAGCAGCTTGGGGGTGCGCGGTCAGCCCCAGCATTTT. This sequence encodes CASSLGVRGQPQHF.

The chain couples TRBV20-1 to TRBJ1-2; D gene uncertain. V gave up 5 bases and J gave up 1 base, with 14 bases separating them. This CDR3 is built from 14 residues. Germline V gives CDR1 DFQATT, CDR2 SNEGSKA (reference sequence). DNA for the CDR3: TGCAGTGCTTACGGACGTCGGAATAACTATGGCTACACCTTC. Amino acid sequence: CSAYGRRNNYGYTF.

CDR3: CASSHYDWYSGGNNEQFF. The CDR3 DNA is TGCGCCAGCAGCCATTATGACTGGTACAGCGGGGGGAACAATGAGCAGTTCTTC. J is TRBJ2-1 and V is TRBV4-3, with TRBD2 matching 9 bases. Germline CDR1 and CDR2: LGHNA and YSLEER. The CDR3 has 18 residues. With 3 bases clipped from V and 5 bases from J, the junction kept 14 bases outside the gene matches.

A remark on this clonotype: An end of the junction differs from the germline gene, which may be a read error. The V call is TRBV7-9, the J call TRBJ2-1; D might be TRBD1 (5 bases). The CDR3 extends over 15 amino acids. CDR1 is SEHNR and CDR2 is FQNEAQ in the germline V gene (reference sequence). The CDR3 DNA is TGTGCCAGCAGCCCCCAGGGCTCCTCCTTCAATGAGCAGTTCTTC. Translation: CASSPQGSSFNEQFF. The entire variable domain, with the rest obtained from reference TRBV7-9 and TRBJ2-1, is as follows: DTGVSQNPRHKITKRGQNVTFRCDPISEHNRLYWYRQTLGQGPEFLTYFQNEAQLEKSRLLSDRFSAERPKGSFSTLEIQRTEQGDSAMYLCASSPQGSSFNEQFFGPGTRLTVL.

V and J are TRBV11-3 and TRBJ2-7; TRBD2 agrees at 8 bases. Germline V gene sequence: CDR1 SGHNT, CDR2 YENEEA. The V segment lost 5 bases and the J segment 0 bases; nucleotides outside the gene matches: 12. The CDR3 is made up of 17 amino acids. Written as DNA, the CDR3 is TGTGCCAGCAGCCGCACTCCTACTAGCGGAAGCTCCTACGAGCAGTACTTC. Its protein product is CASSRTPTSGSSYEQYF.

This clonotype was counted a few times. The chain uses TRBV9 and TRBJ2-5; 9 bases are a match to TRBD2. The CDR3 has 13 amino acids. In germline, CDR1 is SGDLS, CDR2 YYNGEE. J lost 10 bases, V lost 1 base, and 5 bases had no gene match. CDR3 nucleotides: TGTGCCAGCAGCGTACTCGCTAGCGGGGTCCAGTACTTC. It is translated as CASSVLASGVQYF.

The chain links TRBV6-2 or TRBV6-3 to TRBJ2-7; D gene uncertain. Per the germline V gene, CDR1 is MNHEY and CDR2 is SVGEGT. This CDR3 has 11 residues. Deletions cut 5 bases from V and 8 bases from J, with 10 bases between. The CDR3 loop is CASSHATQQYF. Written as DNA, the CDR3 is TGTGCCAGCAGTCACGCTACGCAGCAGTACTTC.

This clonotype was observed many times. Relative to the germline gene, one junction end is altered; a read error may explain this. The DNA of the CDR3 is TGTGCCAGCAGTTTCACAGGGGGGTCGTACGAGCAGTACTTC. Protein sequence: CASSFTGGSYEQYF. The chain uses TRBV5-1 and TRBJ2-7; 8 nucleotides match TRBD1. The CDR3 is made up of 14 amino acids. Germline lookup yields CDR1 SGHRS and CDR2 YFSETQ.

The chain links TRBV7-2 to TRBJ2-7, with TRBD2 identical over 8 bases. V lost 5 bases to trimming and J lost 7 bases; unmatched junction nucleotides: 4. Germline V gene sequence: CDR1 SGHTA, CDR2 FQGNSA. This CDR3 contains 12 residues. CDR3 residues: CASSRLAFEQYF. The DNA for the CDR3 is TGTGCCAGCAGCCGACTAGCGTTTGAGCAGTACTTC.

This clonotype was detected only a few times. The J gene is TRBJ2-4, the V gene TRBV6-5; D gene uncertain. V was pared by 2 bases and J by 6 bases, with 8 bases between. This CDR3 region has 13 residues. Germline CDR1 is MNHEY and CDR2 is SVGAGI. CDR3 region: CASSYNRLNIQYF. The CDR3, as DNA: TGTGCCAGCAGTTACAACCGTCTAAACATTCAGTACTTC.

The genes are TRBV20-1 and TRBJ2-1; D possibly corresponds to TRBD2 (6 bases). This CDR3 has 14 amino acids. Per germline, CDR1 DFQATT and CDR2 SNEGSKA (reference sequence). V shed 0 bases and J shed 4 bases, with 10 bases lying between them. CDR3 residues: CSARDFREYNEQFF. The DNA of the CDR3 is TGCAGTGCTAGAGATTTTCGGGAGTACAATGAGCAGTTCTTC.

The genes are TRBV20-1 and TRBJ2-5; the D is unclear. The CDR3 is 9 amino acids. The V gene's germline CDR1 is DFQATT and CDR2 SNEGSKA (reference sequence). V dropped 1 base and J dropped 11 bases, with 5 bases sitting between them. In nucleotides, the CDR3 is TGCAGTGCTAGAGTTGGACAGTACTTC. Translated, it gives CSARVGQYF.

This clonotype was counted only a few times. The V call is TRBV20-1, the J call TRBJ2-5, with 8 bases aligning to TRBD2. The germline gives CDR1 DFQATT, CDR2 SNEGSKA (reference sequence). The CDR3 runs 14 residues. J gave up 4 bases and V 1 base, and 5 bases lay outside the gene matches. Written as DNA, the CDR3 is TGCAGTGCTAGAGGTGGGACTAGGGGAGAGACCCAGTACTTC. It is translated as CSARGGTRGETQYF.

This chain uses TRBV6-1 with TRBJ2-7; D perhaps matches TRBD1 (5 bases). This CDR3 has 14 residues. Trimming removed 5 bases from V and 8 bases from J, with 19 bases in between. Germline-derived CDR1 and CDR2 are MNHNS and SASEGT. The CDR3 region is CASSQMLGLLQQYF. CDR3 sequence (DNA): TGTGCCAGCAGTCAAATGTTGGGGCTTCTGCAGCAGTACTTC.

The rearrangement joins TRBV12-3 or TRBV12-4 to TRBJ1-5, with a weak D call TRBD1 (5 bases). There are 14 residues in the CDR3. The V end was cut by 6 bases, the J end by 5 bases, with 14 bases between. CDR3 in amino acids: CASRGDLSYQPQHF. The CDR3 DNA reads TGTGCCAGCAGGGGGGACTTATCTTATCAGCCCCAGCATTTT.

This clonotype was picked up many times. The rearrangement uses TRBV20-1 and TRBJ1-5; D is ambiguous. The CDR3 runs to 13 residues. Between the trimmed V and J ends, which lost 6 bases and 0 bases, there was a span of 9 bases. Germline CDR1 DFQATT, CDR2 SNEGSKA (reference sequence). The CDR3 loop is CSAASYSNQPQHF. CDR3 nucleotide sequence: TGCAGTGCGGCCAGTTATAGCAATCAGCCCCAGCATTTT.

The rearrangement uses TRBV7-9 and TRBJ2-5; D gene uncertain. The germline V gene has CDR1 SEHNR and CDR2 FQNEAQ (reference sequence). This CDR3 is built from 14 residues. Deletions cut 2 bases from V and 5 bases from J, with 12 bases between. Here the CDR3 DNA reads TGTGCCAGCAGCTTATGGGCTAGTATTGAGACCCAGTACTTC. This translates into CASSLWASIETQYF.

This clonotype was seen a handful of times. This chain uses TRBV20-1 with TRBJ1-1; D uncertain. The CDR3 extends over 15 amino acids. The V gene lost 4 bases and the J gene lost 3 bases, with 18 bases spanning the gap. CDR1 is DFQATT and CDR2 is SNEGSKA in the germline V gene (reference sequence). CDR3: CSANRPWELDTEAFF. DNA for the CDR3: TGCAGTGCTAATAGACCTTGGGAGCTTGACACTGAAGCTTTCTTT.

This clonotype was picked up many times. The CDR3 coding sequence is TGTGCCAGCACCCTATTCCAGGCCAACTATGGCTACACCTTC. It is translated as CASTLFQANYGYTF. This chain links TRBV6-2 or TRBV6-3 with TRBJ1-2; D is unclear. This CDR3 region has 14 residues. V was shortened by 7 bases and J by 2 bases, with 14 bases between the two germline ends. The germline gives CDR1 MNHEY, CDR2 SVGEGT.

The CDR3 loop is CASSLGTLEGEKLFF. In DNA, the CDR3 is TGCGCCAGCAGCTTAGGGACCCTCGAGGGTGAAAAACTGTTTTTT. The genes are TRBV5-1 and TRBJ1-4, with D possibly matching TRBD1 (5 bases). V dropped 2 bases and J dropped 7 bases, with 15 bases sitting between them. CDR1 SGHRS and CDR2 YFSETQ come from the germline V gene. There are 15 residues in the CDR3.

This clonotype was counted at least ten times. The chain recombines TRBV20-1 with TRBJ2-1, with D unclear. Germline CDR1 is DFQATT and CDR2 is SNEGSKA (reference sequence). Trimming took 2 bases from V and 2 from J, leaving 10 bases between them. The CDR3 loop spans 14 amino acids. CDR3 amino acids: CSARRGSTYNEQFF. CDR3 bases: TGCAGTGCTAGACGCGGCAGCACCTACAATGAGCAGTTCTTC.

V usage is TRBV7-8 and J usage is TRBJ2-7; TRBD2 agrees at 8 bases. This CDR3 spans 15 amino acids. Trimming cost V 4 bases and J 2 bases; bases outside gene matches: 7. Germline loops: CDR1 SGHVS, CDR2 FQNEAQ. The chain's CDR3 is CASSSASGLTYEQYF. In DNA, the CDR3 is TGTGCCAGCAGCTCGGCTAGCGGGCTTACCTACGAGCAGTACTTC.

This chain joins TRBV6-5 and TRBJ2-1; D is perhaps TRBD1 (6 bases). V lost 0 bases, J lost 3 bases, and 9 bases lay in between. CDR3 size: 15 residues. CDR1 and CDR2 from the germline V gene are MNHEY and SVGAGI. The CDR3 sequence: CASSYSGTLYNEQFF. Here the CDR3 DNA reads TGTGCCAGCAGTTACTCTGGGACACTCTACAATGAGCAGTTCTTC.

This clonotype turned up a few times. V and J are TRBV9 and TRBJ2-2; 8 bases match TRBD1. The CDR3 consists of 16 residues. Germline lookup yields CDR1 SGDLS and CDR2 YYNGEE. Losses at the gene ends were 0 bases for V and 4 bases for J; bases not matched to a gene: 5. The CDR3 sequence is CASSVGLGQATGELFF. The CDR3 bases are TGTGCCAGCAGCGTAGGTCTGGGACAGGCCACCGGGGAGCTGTTTTTT.